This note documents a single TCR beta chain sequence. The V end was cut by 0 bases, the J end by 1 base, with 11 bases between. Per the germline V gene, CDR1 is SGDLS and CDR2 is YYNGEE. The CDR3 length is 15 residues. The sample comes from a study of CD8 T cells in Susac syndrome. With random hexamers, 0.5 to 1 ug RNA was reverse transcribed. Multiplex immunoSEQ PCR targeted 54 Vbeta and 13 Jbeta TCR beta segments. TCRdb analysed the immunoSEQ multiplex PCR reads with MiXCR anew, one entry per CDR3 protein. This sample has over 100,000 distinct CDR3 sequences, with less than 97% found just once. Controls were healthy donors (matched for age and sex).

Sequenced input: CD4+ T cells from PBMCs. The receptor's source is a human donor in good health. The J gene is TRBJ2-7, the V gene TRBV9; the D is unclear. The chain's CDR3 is CASSVEGGPSYEQYF. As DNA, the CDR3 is TGTGCCAGCAGCGTAGAAGGTGGTCCTTCCTACGAGCAGTACTTC.